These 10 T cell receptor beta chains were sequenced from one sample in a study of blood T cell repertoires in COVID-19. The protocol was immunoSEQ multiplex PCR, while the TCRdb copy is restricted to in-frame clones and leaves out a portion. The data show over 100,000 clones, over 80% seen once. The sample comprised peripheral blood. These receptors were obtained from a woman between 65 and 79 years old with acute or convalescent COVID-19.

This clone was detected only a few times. DNA of the CDR3: TGTGCCAGCAGTTACGGCGGGAGCGCAGATACGCAGTATTTT. Protein product: CASSYGGSADTQYF. The rearrangement uses TRBV6-5 and TRBJ2-3; TRBD2 matches at 7 bases. The CDR3 loop spans 14 amino acids. Looked up from germline, CDR1 is MNHEY and CDR2 is SVGAGI. J was trimmed by 4 bases and V by 2 bases; bases with no gene match: 3.

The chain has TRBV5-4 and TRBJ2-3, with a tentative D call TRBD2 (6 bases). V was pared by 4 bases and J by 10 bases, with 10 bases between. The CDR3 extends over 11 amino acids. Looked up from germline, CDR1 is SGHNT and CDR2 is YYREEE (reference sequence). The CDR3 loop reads CASSDGTAQYF. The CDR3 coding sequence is TGTGCCAGCAGCGACGGGACTGCGCAGTATTTT.

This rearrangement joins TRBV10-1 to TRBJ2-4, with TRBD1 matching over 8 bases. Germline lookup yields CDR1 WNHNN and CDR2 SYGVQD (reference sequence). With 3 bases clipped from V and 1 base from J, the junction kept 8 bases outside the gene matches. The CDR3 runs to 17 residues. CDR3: CASSEPGGRLAKNIQYF. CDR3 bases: TGCGCCAGCAGTGAACCAGGGGGCCGGTTGGCCAAAAACATTCAGTACTTC.

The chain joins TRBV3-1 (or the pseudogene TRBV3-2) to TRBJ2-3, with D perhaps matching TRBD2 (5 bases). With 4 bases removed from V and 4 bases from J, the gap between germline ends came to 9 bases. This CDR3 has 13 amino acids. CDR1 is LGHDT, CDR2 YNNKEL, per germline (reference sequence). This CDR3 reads CASSRDGADTQYF. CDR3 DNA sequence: TGTGCCAGCAGCCGCGACGGGGCAGATACGCAGTATTTT.

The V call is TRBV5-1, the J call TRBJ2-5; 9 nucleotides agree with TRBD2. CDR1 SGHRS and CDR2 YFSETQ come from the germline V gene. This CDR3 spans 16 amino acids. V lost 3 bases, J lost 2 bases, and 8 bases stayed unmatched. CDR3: CASSSSLAGYQETQYF. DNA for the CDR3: TGCGCCAGCAGCTCCAGCCTAGCGGGGTATCAAGAGACCCAGTACTTC.

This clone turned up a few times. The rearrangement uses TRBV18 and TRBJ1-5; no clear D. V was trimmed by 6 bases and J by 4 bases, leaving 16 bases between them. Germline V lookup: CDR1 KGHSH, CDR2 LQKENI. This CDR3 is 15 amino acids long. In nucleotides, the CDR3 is TGTGCCAGCTCCCGTATCGAGACAAAGAATCAGCCCCAGCATTTT. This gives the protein CASSRIETKNQPQHF.

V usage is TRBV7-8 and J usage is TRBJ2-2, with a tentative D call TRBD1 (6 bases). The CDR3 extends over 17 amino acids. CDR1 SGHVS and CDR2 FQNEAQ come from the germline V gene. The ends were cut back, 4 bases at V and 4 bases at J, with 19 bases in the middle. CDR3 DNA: TGTGCCAGCAGCTCCGATCTGGGACATTCATCCACCGGGGAGCTGTTTTTT. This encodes CASSSDLGHSSTGELFF.

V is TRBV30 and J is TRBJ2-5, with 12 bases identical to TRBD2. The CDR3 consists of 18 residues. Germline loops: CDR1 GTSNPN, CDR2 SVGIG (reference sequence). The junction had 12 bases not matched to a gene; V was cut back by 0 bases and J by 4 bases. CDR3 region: CAWSVPGLAGGPVETQYF. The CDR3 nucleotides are TGTGCCTGGAGTGTACCAGGGCTAGCGGGAGGGCCAGTAGAGACCCAGTACTTC.

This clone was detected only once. In DNA, the CDR3 is TGTGCCAGCAGCTTAGTAATGACTGAAGCTTTCTTT. It specifies CASSLVMTEAFF. This chain connects TRBV11-2 to TRBJ1-1, with unresolved D. The germline gives CDR1 SGHAT, CDR2 FQNNGV. The length of the CDR3 is 12 residues. V lost 1 base to trimming and J lost 5 bases, with 5 bases between them.

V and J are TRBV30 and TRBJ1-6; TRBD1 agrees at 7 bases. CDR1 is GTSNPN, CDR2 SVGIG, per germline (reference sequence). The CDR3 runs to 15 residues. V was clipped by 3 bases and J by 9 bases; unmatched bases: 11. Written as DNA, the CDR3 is TGTGCCTGGAGCCCCAGACAGGGTGAAGGTTCACCCCTCCACTTT. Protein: CAWSPRQGEGSPLHF. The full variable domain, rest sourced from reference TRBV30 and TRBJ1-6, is SQTIHQWPATLVQPVGSPLSLECTVEGTSNPNLYWYRQAAGRGLQLLFYSVGIGQISSEVPQNLSASRPQDRQFILSSKKLLLSDSGFYLCAWSPRQGEGSPLHFGNGTRLTVT.